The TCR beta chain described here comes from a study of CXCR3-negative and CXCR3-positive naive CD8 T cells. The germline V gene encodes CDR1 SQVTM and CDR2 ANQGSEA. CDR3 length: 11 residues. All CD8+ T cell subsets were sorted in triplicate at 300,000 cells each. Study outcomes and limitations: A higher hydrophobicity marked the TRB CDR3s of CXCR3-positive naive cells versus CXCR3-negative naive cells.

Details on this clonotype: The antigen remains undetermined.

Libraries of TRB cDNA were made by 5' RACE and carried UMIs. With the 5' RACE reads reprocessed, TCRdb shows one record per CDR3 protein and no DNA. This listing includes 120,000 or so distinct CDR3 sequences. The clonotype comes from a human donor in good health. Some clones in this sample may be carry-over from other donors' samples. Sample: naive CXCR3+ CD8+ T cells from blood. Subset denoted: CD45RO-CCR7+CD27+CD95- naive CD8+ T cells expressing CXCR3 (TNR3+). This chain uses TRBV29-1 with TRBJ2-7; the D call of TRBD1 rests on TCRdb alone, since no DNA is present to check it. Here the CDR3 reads CSVVWGDEQYF.